The source of this T cell receptor (beta chain) is a study of cytomegalovirus exposure and HLA in healthy donors. General study findings and limits: In vitro confirmation showed a few CMV-associated chains to be CMV antigen specific. One later analysis, an examination of the 90 to 150 validation repertoires, found that first-cohort TCR clusters tended to co-occur in them.

Per the germline V gene, CDR1 is SGHVS and CDR2 is FQNEAQ. The CDR3 spans 15 residues. V shed 5 bases, J shed 2 bases, and the junction held 8 bases outside the gene matches. Data came from immunoSEQ multiplex PCR; TCRdb stores just in-frame clones and leaves some out. The sample lists some 130,000 clones; 85% to 90% were seen once. Notes on this clone: Its antigen remains unidentified. Distinct nucleotide sequences in the sample also encode this CDR3.

This receptor was taken from a woman aged 18-30 years in good health and CMV-seronegative. The chain links TRBV7-8 to TRBJ2-5; 7 bases line up with TRBD1. The sequenced sample was PBMCs. As DNA, the CDR3 is TGTGCCAGCAGCCCTGGGACAGTATTACAAGAGACCCAGTACTTC. It is translated as CASSPGTVLQETQYF.